The 28 T cell receptor beta chains listed next were all sequenced from one sample in a study of T cells in Graves' hyperthyroidism and ophthalmopathy. It was RNA transcripts that yielded the amplified TCR beta CDR3 regions. Using the HTBI primer set, a first-round RT-PCR was run on the TCR CDR3. TCRdb re-derived calls from the multiplex PCR reads in MiXCR, one entry per CDR3 protein. The sample carries hundreds of thousands of distinct CDR3 sequences, nearly 45% recorded once. The sequenced sample consisted of peripheral blood or thyroid tissue (not recorded which). The receptor set was obtained from an adult man with Graves' disease, either hyperthyroidism or ophthalmopathy (not recorded which).

This clonotype came up many times. The chain joins TRBV20-1 to TRBJ2-7; no firm D call. This CDR3 region has 11 residues. V was trimmed by 4 bases and J by 6 bases, leaving 10 bases between them. Per the germline V gene, CDR1 is DFQATT and CDR2 is SNEGSKA (reference sequence). The CDR3 DNA reads as TGCAGTGCTAATATTGGCGGCGAGCAGTACTTC. Residues: CSANIGGEQYF.

The chain links TRBV20-1 to TRBJ2-7, with 9 nucleotides matching TRBD1. The CDR3 runs to 13 residues. The junction had 8 bases not matched to a gene; V was cut back by 6 bases and J by 5 bases. Germline CDR1 reads DFQATT; CDR2 reads SNEGSKA (reference sequence). The CDR3 loop reads CSAIQGAVDEQYF. As DNA, the CDR3 is TGCAGTGCCATACAGGGGGCGGTCGACGAGCAGTACTTC.

CDR3 amino acids: CASLGDGYTEAFF. For the CDR3, the DNA is TGTGCCAGTTTGGGCGACGGCTACACTGAAGCTTTCTTT. This rearrangement joins TRBV25-1 to TRBJ1-1; no clear D. The CDR3 covers 13 residues. Germline V gene lookup returns CDR1 MGHDK and CDR2 SYGVNS. V was pared by 9 bases and J by 3 bases, with 14 bases between.

Of note for this clonotype: This may stem from a read error, because a much larger clone lies one nucleotide away. Here the CDR3 omits its conserved ending phenylalanine or tryptophan, so a read error is the likely source. The rearrangement joins TRBV7-8 to TRBJ1-5; D is unclear. V lost 5 bases, J lost 0 bases, and 11 bases lay in between. The CDR3 runs 15 residues. Per the germline V gene, CDR1 is SGHVS and CDR2 is FQNEAQ. The CDR3 DNA reads as TGTGCCAGCAGCCCGGAGCGTTATAGCAATCAGCCCCAGCATCTT. Its protein product is CASSPERYSNQPQHL.

This clonotype was seen at least ten times. This chain links TRBV6-6 with TRBJ1-2; no firm D call. Germline V lookup: CDR1 MNHNY, CDR2 SVGAGI (reference sequence). This CDR3 has 11 residues. The germline V and J ends were trimmed by 4 bases and 5 bases, with 5 bases remaining between them. The CDR3 spells CASSFGYGYTF. The DNA of the CDR3 is TGTGCCAGCAGTTTCGGGTATGGCTACACCTTC.

The gene calls are TRBV25-1 and TRBJ2-7; TRBD2 might be the D (6 bases). Germline values: CDR1 MGHDK, CDR2 SYGVNS. The V gene lost 4 bases and the J gene lost 3 bases, with 10 bases spanning the gap. This CDR3 is built from 13 residues. The CDR3 spells CASSGWEDYEQYF. CDR3 nucleotide sequence: TGTGCCAGCAGTGGATGGGAGGACTACGAGCAGTACTTC.

The J gene is TRBJ2-7, the V gene TRBV7-9; 10 bases are shared with TRBD1. CDR3 length: 14 amino acids. The germline V gene has CDR1 SEHNR and CDR2 FQNEAQ (reference sequence). With V trimmed by 6 bases and J by 1 base, 3 bases remained unmatched. This CDR3 is CASRRTGGSYEQYF. Here the CDR3 DNA reads TGTGCCAGCAGGAGGACAGGGGGATCCTACGAGCAGTACTTC. The whole variable domain, filled in from reference TRBV7-9 and TRBJ2-7, reads DTGVSQNPRHKITKRGQNVTFRCDPISEHNRLYWYRQTLGQGPEFLTYFQNEAQLEKSRLLSDRFSAERPKGSFSTLEIQRTEQGDSAMYLCASRRTGGSYEQYFGPGTRLTVT.

This clonotype was counted many times. This chain links TRBV6-6 with TRBJ1-2, with a possible D match to TRBD1 (5 bases). V lost 6 bases, J lost 4 bases, and 12 bases lay in between. Germline values: CDR1 MNHNY, CDR2 SVGAGI (reference sequence). The CDR3 covers 13 residues. CDR3 coding DNA: TGTGCCAGCAGAACCGGGACGGTCTATGGCTACACCTTC. It yields the protein CASRTGTVYGYTF.

About this clonotype itself: This may be a read error: a much more frequent sequence differs by one nucleotide. The chain joins TRBV29-1 to TRBJ1-1; the D is unclear. V lost 3 bases and J 1 base, leaving 6 bases between the germline ends. CDR1 is SQVTM, CDR2 ANQGSEA, per germline. This CDR3 is 12 amino acids long. CDR3 loop: CSVDRQNTEAFF. Here the CDR3 DNA reads TGCAGCGTTGACAGGCAGAACACTGAAGCTTTCTTT.

A remark on this clonotype: One end of the junction does not line up with germline, which may come from a read error. This chain connects TRBV7-6 to TRBJ2-2; TRBD2 matches at 10 bases. The CDR3 length is 14 residues. Germline V CDR1 and CDR2: SGHVS, FNYEAQ. The CDR3 is CASSLAGESGELFF. The CDR3 coding sequence is TGTGCCAGCAGCCTAGCGGGGGAGTCCGGGGAGCTGTTTTTT.

The table lists this clonotype with a few counts. The CDR3 protein is CASSLANALQGETQYF. The CDR3 nucleotides are TGTGCCAGCAGCTTAGCGAATGCCCTACAGGGAGAGACCCAGTACTTC. This chain joins TRBV7-9 and TRBJ2-5, with D perhaps TRBD1 (6 bases). The CDR3 contains 16 residues. Germline loops: CDR1 SEHNR, CDR2 FQNEAQ (reference sequence). V shed 0 bases and J shed 4 bases, with 15 bases lying between them.

This clonotype was counted many times. The chain is built from TRBV29-1 and TRBJ1-2; TRBD1 agrees at 7 bases. Germline assignment: CDR1 SQVTM and CDR2 ANQGSEA. V was pared by 0 bases and J by 8 bases, with 12 bases of the junction left unmatched. The CDR3 consists of 15 residues. For the CDR3, the DNA is TGCAGCGTTGAAGAGAGTCCAGGGGGAGGGCCGGGCTACACCTTC. Its translation is CSVEESPGGGPGYTF. The variable domain in full, completed from reference TRBV29-1 and TRBJ1-2, reads SAVISQKPSRDICQRGTSLTIQCQVDSQVTMMFWYRQQPGQSLTLIATANQGSEATYESGFVIDKFPISRPNLTFSTLTVSNMSPEDSSIYLCSVEESPGGGPGYTFGSGTRLTVV.

This clonotype was found once. The genes are TRBV29-1 and TRBJ1-5, with D maybe TRBD1 (6 bases). Germline V gives CDR1 SQVTM, CDR2 ANQGSEA. The CDR3 extends over 18 amino acids. Trimming stripped 4 bases from V and 2 bases from J, with 24 bases between. The CDR3: CSVASGRTQGLGNQPQHF. CDR3 DNA: TGCAGCGTTGCTAGTGGTCGCACACAGGGTTTGGGCAATCAGCCCCAGCATTTT.

This clonotype was recorded once. A much larger clonotype is one base distant, so this may be a read error. This sequence joins TRBV10-3 and TRBJ1-2; D call uncertain. CDR3 length: 14 residues. In germline, CDR1 is ENHRY, CDR2 SYGVKD. V gave up 0 bases and J gave up 5 bases, with 10 bases separating them. The CDR3: CAISESIGRYGYTF. In DNA form, the CDR3 reads TGTGCCATCAGTGAGTCGATAGGGAGGTATGGCTACACCTTC.

This clonotype showed up many times. The CDR3 bases are TGCAGCGTTGAAGGCGGGTTTGGACAGCCCCAGCATTTT. Translating it yields CSVEGGFGQPQHF. This rearrangement joins TRBV29-1 to TRBJ1-5; no clear D gene. V was clipped by 1 base and J by 7 bases, with 11 bases between them. Germline V lookup: CDR1 SQVTM, CDR2 ANQGSEA. The length of the CDR3 is 13 residues.

This clonotype was recorded at least ten times. The V gene is TRBV5-1, the J gene TRBJ1-4, with TRBD1 matching over 10 bases. CDR3 length equals 14 residues. J lost 6 bases, V lost 5 bases, and 4 bases had no gene match. Per germline, CDR1 SGHRS and CDR2 YFSETQ. The CDR3 loop reads CASRSGTGDEKLFF. The CDR3 DNA follows: TGCGCCAGCAGGTCCGGGACAGGGGATGAAAAACTGTTTTTT.

The chain couples TRBV10-3 to TRBJ1-1; a weak D match, TRBD1 (5 bases). With 6 bases removed from V and 0 bases from J, the gap between germline ends came to 5 bases. CDR1 ENHRY and CDR2 SYGVKD come from the germline V gene. The CDR3 runs 12 residues. CDR3 bases: TGTGCCATCAGGGACATGAACACTGAAGCTTTCTTT. The encoded protein is CAIRDMNTEAFF.

This chain uses TRBV10-3 with TRBJ1-5, with D perhaps matching TRBD1 (5 bases). The CDR3 runs to 14 residues. Germline V lookup: CDR1 ENHRY, CDR2 SYGVKD. Trimming removed 4 bases from V and 6 bases from J, with 13 bases in between. CDR3 DNA sequence: TGTGCCATCAGTGCGGCAGGGTTTGCTCAGCCCCAGCATTTT. Its translation: CAISAAGFAQPQHF.

The table lists this clonotype with a few counts. The chain combines TRBV5-1 with TRBJ2-2; no clear D gene. Trimming took off 3 bases at V and 8 bases at J, with 11 bases between the two ends. This CDR3 has 13 residues. From germline, CDR1 is SGHRS and CDR2 YFSETQ. For the CDR3, the DNA is TGCGCCAGCAGCTCTACAGTAGATGGGGAGCTGTTTTTT. Translating gives CASSSTVDGELFF.

This clonotype has more than one count but fewer than ten. The CDR3 loop reads CASSQVGGRQPQHF. The CDR3 bases are TGTGCCAGCAGCCAAGTGGGGGGGAGGCAGCCCCAGCATTTT. The V call is TRBV7-2, the J call TRBJ1-5; tentative D call: TRBD1 (5 bases). V lost 5 bases to trimming and J lost 7 bases, with 15 bases between them. CDR3 length: 14 residues. Germline V gene lookup returns CDR1 SGHTA and CDR2 FQGNSA.

This clonotype has just one count. The gene calls are TRBV6-1 and TRBJ2-7, with TRBD2 matching over 7 bases. Germline assignment: CDR1 MNHNS and CDR2 SASEGT. The V gene end was trimmed by 4 bases and the J gene end by 4 bases; junction bases not matched to a gene: 10. The CDR3 consists of 15 residues. The CDR3 coding sequence is TGTGCCAGCAGTGCCTCTAGCGGAGGGCGATACGAGCAGTACTTC. Residues: CASSASSGGRYEQYF.

The genes are TRBV20-1 and TRBJ1-6; a possible D gene is TRBD1 (6 bases). Germline-derived CDR1 and CDR2 are DFQATT and SNEGSKA (reference sequence). CDR3 length equals 15 residues. Trimming pared 3 bases from V and 7 bases from J, leaving 16 bases between. DNA of the CDR3: TGCAGTGCTAGCTATTCCCCAGGGGCAAATTCACCCCTCCACTTT. Encoded protein: CSASYSPGANSPLHF.

This clonotype has only one observation. This rearrangement joins TRBV6-5 to TRBJ1-1, with D perhaps matching TRBD1 (5 bases). V lost 2 bases, J lost 4 bases, and 11 bases lay in between. CDR3 length: 14 residues. Germline-derived CDR1 and CDR2 are MNHEY and SVGAGI. As DNA, the CDR3 is TGTGCCAGCAGTTACGGCGGGGCGACCACTGAAGCTTTCTTT. It codes for CASSYGGATTEAFF.

V gene TRBV6-1 combines with J gene TRBJ1-2; D unclear. V lost 3 bases, J lost 8 bases, and 19 bases lay in between. The CDR3 consists of 15 residues. Looked up from germline, CDR1 is MNHNS and CDR2 is SASEGT. CDR3 DNA sequence: TGTGCCAGCAGTGATCCGGACGGTCCGACCGGGGGCTACACCTTC. It specifies CASSDPDGPTGGYTF.

Remarks on this clonotype: The junction does not match germline at one end; this may be a read error. V is TRBV2 and J is TRBJ1-5; tentative D call: TRBD1 (6 bases). This CDR3 has 14 residues. The germline gives CDR1 SNHLY, CDR2 FYNNEI. The CDR3 DNA reads as TGCGCCAGCAGTTCGGACAGAAGTAAGGAGCCCCAGCATTTT. It encodes CASSSDRSKEPQHF.

Comments on this clonotype: A much larger clone differs by one base, so this may be a read error. V and J are TRBV6-4 and TRBJ2-7; 10 nucleotides agree with TRBD2. Germline V CDR1 and CDR2: MRHNA, SNTAGT. The junction had 6 bases not matched to a gene; V was cut back by 0 bases and J by 4 bases. The CDR3 loop spans 16 amino acids. This CDR3 reads CASSDSKREGQYEQYF. CDR3 DNA: TGTGCCAGCAGTGACTCGAAGCGGGAGGGGCAATACGAGCAGTACTTC.

This clonotype occurred a few times. V usage is TRBV20-1 and J usage is TRBJ1-2; maybe TRBD1 (6 bases). The V gene lost 4 bases and the J gene lost 2 bases, with 11 bases spanning the gap. The CDR3 consists of 13 residues. The germline V gene has CDR1 DFQATT and CDR2 SNEGSKA (reference sequence). CDR3 sequence: CSANSDRNYGYTF. The CDR3, as DNA: TGCAGTGCTAACTCGGACAGAAACTATGGCTACACCTTC.

The gene calls are TRBV12-3 or TRBV12-4 and TRBJ1-3; D is undetermined. This CDR3 has 17 residues. V lost 1 base, J lost 0 bases, and 13 bases lay in between. In nucleotides, the CDR3 is TGTGCCAGCAGTTTAGGCGGTCGGGTTGCCTCTGGAAACACCATATATTTT. Amino acids: CASSLGGRVASGNTIYF.